This T cell receptor (beta chain) originates from a study of OX40 agonist ivuxolimab in advanced cancers. Generated by immunoSEQ multiplex PCR, the TCRdb table keeps only in-frame clones and is missing some. Of more than 95,000 clones listed, 90% to 95% are singletons. The length of the CDR3 is 13 residues. The junction had 3 bases not matched to a gene; V was cut back by 6 bases and J by 1 base. Germline values: CDR1 ENHRY, CDR2 SYGVKD. This chain links TRBV10-3 with TRBJ2-7; 7 bases align to TRBD2. The receptor's source is an adult with an advanced solid tumor such as melanoma, head and neck, liver or kidney cancer. The source was CD4+ or CD8+ T cells sorted from blood, collected in a trial of the OX40 agonist ivuxolimab. The CDR3 DNA reads as TGTGCCATCAGGGCTAGCGGTTCCTACGAGCAGTACTTC. Amino acids: CAIRASGSYEQYF.